The T cell receptor (beta chain) under discussion was sequenced for a study of T cell changes during pregnancy in multiple sclerosis. The assay was immunoSEQ multiplex PCR, and TCRdb's table has in-frame clones only and misses some. The data contain roughly 100,000 clones, roughly nine tenths of them singletons. Germline V gives CDR1 LNHDA, CDR2 SQIVND (reference sequence). V lost 0 bases to trimming and J lost 4 bases, with 9 bases between them. This CDR3 is built from 14 residues. The rearrangement joins TRBV19 to TRBJ1-2, with TRBD1 as a possible D gene (5 bases). The sequence was obtained from a female donor with multiple sclerosis, enrolled in a pregnancy study. Sequencing used peripheral blood, obtained after pregnancy. The CDR3 spells CASSIDAGGYGYTF. CDR3 nucleotides: TGTGCCAGTAGTATAGACGCCGGGGGCTATGGCTACACCTTC.